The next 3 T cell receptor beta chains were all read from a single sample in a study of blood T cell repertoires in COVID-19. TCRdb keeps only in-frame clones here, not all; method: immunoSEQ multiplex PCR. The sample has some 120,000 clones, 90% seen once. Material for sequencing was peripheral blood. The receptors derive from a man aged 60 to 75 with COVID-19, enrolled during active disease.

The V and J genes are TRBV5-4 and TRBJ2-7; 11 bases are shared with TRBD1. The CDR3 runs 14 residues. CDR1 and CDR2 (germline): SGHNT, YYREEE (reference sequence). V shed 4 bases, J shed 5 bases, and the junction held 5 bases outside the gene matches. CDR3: CASSPWDRGNEQYF. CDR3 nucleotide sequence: TGTGCCAGCAGCCCGTGGGACAGGGGGAACGAGCAGTACTTC.

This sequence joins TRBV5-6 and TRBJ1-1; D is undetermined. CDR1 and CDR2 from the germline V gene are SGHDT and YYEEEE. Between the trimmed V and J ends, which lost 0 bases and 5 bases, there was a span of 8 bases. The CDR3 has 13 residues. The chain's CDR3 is CASSLARQTEAFF. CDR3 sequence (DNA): TGTGCCAGCAGCTTGGCTCGTCAGACTGAAGCTTTCTTT.

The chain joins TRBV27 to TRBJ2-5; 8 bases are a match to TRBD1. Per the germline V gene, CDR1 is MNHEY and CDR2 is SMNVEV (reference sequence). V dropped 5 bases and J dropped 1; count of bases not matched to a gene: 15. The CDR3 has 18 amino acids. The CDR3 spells CASSPLAGTGAFQETQYF. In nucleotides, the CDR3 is TGTGCCAGCAGTCCCCTTGCTGGGACAGGAGCTTTCCAAGAGACCCAGTACTTC.